The entry that follows covers one T cell receptor (beta chain) sequence. The CDR3 runs 16 residues. Germline V gives CDR1 SNHLY, CDR2 FYNNEI. V lost 6 bases and J lost 0; bases outside the gene matches: 9. These data originate in a study of blood T cell repertoires in COVID-19. TCRdb's table, derived via immunoSEQ multiplex PCR, lists solely in-frame clones and lacks some. This sample has 130,000 to 150,000 clones; 80% to 90% occur once, and the top ten carry approximately 38%. This sequence was found in a human donor in a cohort sampled during active COVID-19. Sequenced sample: peripheral blood. J is TRBJ2-5 and V is TRBV2; 8 bases fit TRBD2. The CDR3 DNA is TGTGCCAGCAGGGGGGGGTCTAGCGGGCACCAAGAGACCCAGTACTTC. It encodes CASRGGSSGHQETQYF. The full variable domain, with the rest looked up from reference TRBV2 and TRBJ2-5, is EPEVTQTPSHQVTQMGQEVILRCVPISNHLYFYWYRQILGQKVEFLVSFYNNEISEKSEIFDDQFSVERPDGSNFTLKIRSTKLEDSAMYFCASRGGSSGHQETQYFGPGTRLLVL.